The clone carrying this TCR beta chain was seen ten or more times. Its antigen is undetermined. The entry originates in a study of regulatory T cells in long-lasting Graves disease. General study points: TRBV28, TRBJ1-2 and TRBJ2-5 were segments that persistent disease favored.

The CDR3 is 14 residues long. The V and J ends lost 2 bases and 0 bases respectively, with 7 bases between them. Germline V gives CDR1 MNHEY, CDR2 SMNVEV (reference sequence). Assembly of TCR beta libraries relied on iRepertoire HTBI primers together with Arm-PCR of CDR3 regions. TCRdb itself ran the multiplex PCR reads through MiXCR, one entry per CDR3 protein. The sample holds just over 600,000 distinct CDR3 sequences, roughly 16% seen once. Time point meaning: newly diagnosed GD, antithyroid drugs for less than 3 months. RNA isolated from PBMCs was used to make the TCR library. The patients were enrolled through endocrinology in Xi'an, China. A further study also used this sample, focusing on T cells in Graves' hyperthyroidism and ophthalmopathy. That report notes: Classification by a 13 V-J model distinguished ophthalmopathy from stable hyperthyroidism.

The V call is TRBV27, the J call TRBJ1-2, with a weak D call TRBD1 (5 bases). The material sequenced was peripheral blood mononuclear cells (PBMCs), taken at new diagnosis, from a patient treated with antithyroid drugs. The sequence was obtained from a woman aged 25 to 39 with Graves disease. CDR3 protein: CASSLRGTNYGYTF. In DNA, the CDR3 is TGTGCCAGCAGTTTAAGGGGCACTAACTATGGCTACACCTTC.